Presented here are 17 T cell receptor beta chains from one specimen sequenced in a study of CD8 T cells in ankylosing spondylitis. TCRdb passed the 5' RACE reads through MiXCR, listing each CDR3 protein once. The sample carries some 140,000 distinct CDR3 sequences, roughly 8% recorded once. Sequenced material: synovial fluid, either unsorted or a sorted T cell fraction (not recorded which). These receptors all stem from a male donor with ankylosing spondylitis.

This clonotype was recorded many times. CDR3 sequence reads: CASTSLAGGEQYF. The CDR3 DNA reads TGTGCCAGCACCTCCTTGGCGGGGGGCGAGCAGTACTTC. The V gene is TRBV5-5, the J gene TRBJ2-7; 8 nucleotides agree with TRBD2. Germline CDR1 SGHKS, CDR2 YYEKEE (reference sequence). There are 13 residues in the CDR3. J gave up 6 bases and V 6 bases, and 8 bases lay outside the gene matches.

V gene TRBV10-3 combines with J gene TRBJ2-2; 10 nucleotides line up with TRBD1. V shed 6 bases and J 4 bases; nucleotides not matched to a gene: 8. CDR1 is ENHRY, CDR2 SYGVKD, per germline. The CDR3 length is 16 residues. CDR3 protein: CAIRATGGESTGELFF. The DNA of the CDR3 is TGTGCCATCAGAGCGACAGGGGGCGAGAGCACCGGGGAGCTGTTTTTT.

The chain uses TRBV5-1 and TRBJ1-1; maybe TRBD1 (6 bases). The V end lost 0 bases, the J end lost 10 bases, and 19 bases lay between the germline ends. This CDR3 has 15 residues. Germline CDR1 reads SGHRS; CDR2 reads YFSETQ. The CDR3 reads CASSLAPSQGWGAFF. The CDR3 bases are TGCGCCAGCAGCTTGGCTCCCTCACAGGGATGGGGAGCTTTCTTT.

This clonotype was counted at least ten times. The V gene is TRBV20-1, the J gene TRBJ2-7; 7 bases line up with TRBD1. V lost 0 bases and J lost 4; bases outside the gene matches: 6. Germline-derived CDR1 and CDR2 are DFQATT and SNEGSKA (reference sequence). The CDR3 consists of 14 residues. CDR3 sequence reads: CSARDADRFYEQYF. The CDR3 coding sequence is TGCAGTGCTAGAGACGCGGACAGGTTTTACGAGCAGTACTTC.

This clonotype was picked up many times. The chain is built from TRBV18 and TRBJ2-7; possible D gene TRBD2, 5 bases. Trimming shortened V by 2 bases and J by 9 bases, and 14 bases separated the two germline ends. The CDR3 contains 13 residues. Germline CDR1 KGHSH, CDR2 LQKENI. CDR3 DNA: TGTGCCAGCTCACCAGGACTGTTTGAGGGGCAGTACTTC. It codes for CASSPGLFEGQYF.

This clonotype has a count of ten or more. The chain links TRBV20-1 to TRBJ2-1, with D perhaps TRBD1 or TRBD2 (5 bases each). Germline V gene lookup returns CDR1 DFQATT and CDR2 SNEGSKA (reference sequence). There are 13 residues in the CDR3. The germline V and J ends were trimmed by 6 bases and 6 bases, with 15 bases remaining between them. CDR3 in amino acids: CSATDWDGNEQFF. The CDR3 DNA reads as TGCAGTGCCACTGACTGGGACGGCAATGAGCAGTTCTTC.

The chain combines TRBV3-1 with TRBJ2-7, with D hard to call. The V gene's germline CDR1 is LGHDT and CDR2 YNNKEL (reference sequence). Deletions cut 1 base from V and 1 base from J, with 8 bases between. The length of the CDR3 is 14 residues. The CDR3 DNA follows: TGTGCCAGCAGCCAAGCGTTTTCGTCCTACGAGCAGTACTTC. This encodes CASSQAFSSYEQYF.

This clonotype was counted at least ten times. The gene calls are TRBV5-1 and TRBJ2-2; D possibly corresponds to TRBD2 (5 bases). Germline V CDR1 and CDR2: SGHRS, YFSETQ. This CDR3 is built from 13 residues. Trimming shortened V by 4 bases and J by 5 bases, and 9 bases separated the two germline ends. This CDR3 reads CASSRGVTGELFF. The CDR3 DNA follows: TGCGCCAGCAGCCGGGGAGTGACCGGGGAGCTGTTTTTT.

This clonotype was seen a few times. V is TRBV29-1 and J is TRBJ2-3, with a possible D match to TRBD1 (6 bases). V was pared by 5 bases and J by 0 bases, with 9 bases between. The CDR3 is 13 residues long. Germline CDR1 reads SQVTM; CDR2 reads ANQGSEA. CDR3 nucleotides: TGCAGCGTTCCACAGGGAAGCACAGATACGCAGTATTTT. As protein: CSVPQGSTDTQYF.

The CDR3, as DNA: TGCAGTGCTAGAGTAGAGGCGGTGATCACTGAAGCTTTCTTT. Translation: CSARVEAVITEAFF. The chain combines TRBV20-1 with TRBJ1-1; no reliable D call. Trimming cost V 1 base and J 4 bases, with 13 bases left between them. This CDR3 comprises 14 residues. CDR1 and CDR2 (germline): DFQATT, SNEGSKA (reference sequence).

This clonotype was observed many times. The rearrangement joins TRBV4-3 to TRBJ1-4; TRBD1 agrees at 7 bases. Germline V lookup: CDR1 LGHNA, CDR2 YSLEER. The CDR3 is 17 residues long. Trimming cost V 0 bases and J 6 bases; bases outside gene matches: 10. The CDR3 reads CASSQEEGATGDEKLFF. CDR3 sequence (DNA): TGCGCCAGCAGCCAAGAGGAGGGGGCGACGGGGGATGAAAAACTGTTTTTT.

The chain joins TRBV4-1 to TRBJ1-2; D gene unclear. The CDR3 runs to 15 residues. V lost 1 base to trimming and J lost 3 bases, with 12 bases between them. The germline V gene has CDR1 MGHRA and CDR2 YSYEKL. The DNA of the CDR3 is TGCGCCAGCAGCCAAGTGGGCAGGCCTGACTATGGCTACACCTTC. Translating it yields CASSQVGRPDYGYTF.

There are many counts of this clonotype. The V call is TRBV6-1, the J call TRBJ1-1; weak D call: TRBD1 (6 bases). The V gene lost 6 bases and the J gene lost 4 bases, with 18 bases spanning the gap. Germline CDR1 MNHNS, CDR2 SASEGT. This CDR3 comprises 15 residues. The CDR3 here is CASSPMRGGGTEAFF. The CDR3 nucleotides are TGTGCCAGCAGCCCCATGAGGGGGGGGGGCACTGAAGCTTTCTTT.

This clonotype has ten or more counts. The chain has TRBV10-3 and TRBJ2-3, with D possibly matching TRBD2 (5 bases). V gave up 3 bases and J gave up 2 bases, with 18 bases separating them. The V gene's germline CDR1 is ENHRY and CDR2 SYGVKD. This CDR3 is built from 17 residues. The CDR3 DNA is TGTGCCATCAGTGACCCGACAACTTCGAGGGCCACAGATACGCAGTATTTT. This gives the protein CAISDPTTSRATDTQYF.

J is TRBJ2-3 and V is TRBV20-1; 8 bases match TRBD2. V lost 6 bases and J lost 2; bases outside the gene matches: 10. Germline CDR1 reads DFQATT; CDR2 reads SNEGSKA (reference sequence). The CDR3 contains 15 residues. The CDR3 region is CSAPGGGGYTDTQYF. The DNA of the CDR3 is TGCAGTGCCCCGGGAGGGGGGGGATACACAGATACGCAGTATTTT.

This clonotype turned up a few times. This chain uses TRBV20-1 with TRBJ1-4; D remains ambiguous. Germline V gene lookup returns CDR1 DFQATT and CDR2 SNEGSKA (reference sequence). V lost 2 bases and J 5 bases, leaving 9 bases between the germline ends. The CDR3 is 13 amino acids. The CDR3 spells CSARNGPNEKLFF. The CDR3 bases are TGCAGTGCTAGAAATGGGCCAAATGAAAAACTGTTTTTT.

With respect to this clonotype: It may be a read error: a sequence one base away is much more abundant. CDR3 DNA sequence: TGTGCCTGGGGGAGGACCAATTCTGGGGCCAACGTCCTGACTTTC. Protein sequence: CAWGRTNSGANVLTF. This chain connects TRBV2 to TRBJ2-6; D is perhaps TRBD2 (6 bases). Trimming cost V 11 bases and J 1 base, with 15 bases left between them. Germline lookup yields CDR1 SNHLY and CDR2 FYNNEI. CDR3 length: 15 residues.